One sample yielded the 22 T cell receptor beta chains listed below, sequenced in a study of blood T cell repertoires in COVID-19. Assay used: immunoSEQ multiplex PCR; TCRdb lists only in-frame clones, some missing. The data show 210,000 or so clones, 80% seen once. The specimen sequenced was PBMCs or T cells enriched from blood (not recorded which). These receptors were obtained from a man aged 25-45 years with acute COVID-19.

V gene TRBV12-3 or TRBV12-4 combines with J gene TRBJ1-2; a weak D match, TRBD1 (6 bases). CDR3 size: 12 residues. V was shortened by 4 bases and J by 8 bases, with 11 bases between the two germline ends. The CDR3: CASSWTVEGYTF. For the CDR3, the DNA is TGTGCCAGCAGTTGGACAGTGGAGGGCTACACCTTC.

The CDR3 loop is CASSFRTGYEKLFF. In DNA, the CDR3 is TGTGCCAGCAGTTTCAGGACAGGGTATGAAAAACTGTTTTTT. This sequence joins TRBV28 and TRBJ1-4; TRBD1 aligns across 8 bases. V was pared by 3 bases and J by 6 bases, with 3 bases of the junction left unmatched. The CDR3 contains 14 residues. Per the germline V gene, CDR1 is MDHEN and CDR2 is SYDVKM.

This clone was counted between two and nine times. The CDR3 nucleotides are TGTGCCAGCAGCCCGACGGAACGCGGGAGGGGCAATGAGCAGTTCTTC. Its translation: CASSPTERGRGNEQFF. The rearrangement links TRBV9 to TRBJ2-1; 9 bases are shared with TRBD2. The CDR3 contains 16 residues. Trimming at V came to 4 bases and at J to 6 bases, leaving 11 bases not matched to a gene. Germline CDR1 reads SGDLS; CDR2 reads YYNGEE.

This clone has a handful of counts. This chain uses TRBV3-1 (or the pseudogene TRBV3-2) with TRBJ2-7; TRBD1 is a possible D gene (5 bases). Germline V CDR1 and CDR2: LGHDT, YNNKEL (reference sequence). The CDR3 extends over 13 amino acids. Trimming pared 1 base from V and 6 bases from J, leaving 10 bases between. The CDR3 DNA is TGTGCCAGCAGCCAAGCAACAGGCTTCGAGCAGTACTTC. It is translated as CASSQATGFEQYF.

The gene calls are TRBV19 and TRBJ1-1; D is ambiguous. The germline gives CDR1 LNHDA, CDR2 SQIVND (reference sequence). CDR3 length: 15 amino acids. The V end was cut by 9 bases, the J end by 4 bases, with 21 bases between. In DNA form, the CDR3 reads TGTGCCAGCACCGGCGGGAGCCTTAAATTCACTGAAGCTTTCTTT. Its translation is CASTGGSLKFTEAFF.

In DNA, the CDR3 is TGTGCCAGCAGTCGGCTAGCGGGGGGAGATACGCAGTATTTT. Translation gives CASSRLAGGDTQYF. This sequence joins TRBV6-4 and TRBJ2-3, with TRBD2 matching over 11 bases. The V gene's germline CDR1 is MRHNA and CDR2 SNTAGT. This CDR3 has 14 residues. J gave up 5 bases and V 5 bases, and 3 bases lay outside the gene matches.

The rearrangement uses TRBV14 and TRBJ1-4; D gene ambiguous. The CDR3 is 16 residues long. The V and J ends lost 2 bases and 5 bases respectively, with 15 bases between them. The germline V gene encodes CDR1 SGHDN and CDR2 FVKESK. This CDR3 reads CASSQLQPGRNEKLFF. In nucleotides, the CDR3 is TGTGCCAGCAGCCAACTACAACCCGGGAGAAATGAAAAACTGTTTTTT.

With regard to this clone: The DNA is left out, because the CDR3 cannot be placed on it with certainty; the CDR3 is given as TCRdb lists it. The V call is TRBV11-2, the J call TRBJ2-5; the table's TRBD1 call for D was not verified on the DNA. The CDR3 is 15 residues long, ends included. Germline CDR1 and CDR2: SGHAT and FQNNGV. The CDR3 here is CASSTSGQIQETQYF.

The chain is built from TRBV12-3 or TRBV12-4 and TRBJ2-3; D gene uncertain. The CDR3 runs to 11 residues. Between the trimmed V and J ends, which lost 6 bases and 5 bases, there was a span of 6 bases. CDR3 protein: CASRTGDTQYF. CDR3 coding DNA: TGTGCCAGCAGGACTGGAGATACGCAGTATTTT.

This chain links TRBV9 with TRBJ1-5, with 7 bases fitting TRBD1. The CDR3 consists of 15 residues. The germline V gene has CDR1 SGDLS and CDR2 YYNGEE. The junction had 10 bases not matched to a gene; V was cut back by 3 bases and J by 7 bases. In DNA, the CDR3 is TGTGCCAGCAGCGCGACAGGGTTTGAGAACCAGCCCCAGCATTTT. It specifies CASSATGFENQPQHF.

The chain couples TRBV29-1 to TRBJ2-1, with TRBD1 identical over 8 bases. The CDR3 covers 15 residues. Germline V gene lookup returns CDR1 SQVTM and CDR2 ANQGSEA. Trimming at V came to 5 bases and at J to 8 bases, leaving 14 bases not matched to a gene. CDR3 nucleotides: TGCAGCGTTTATGCGGGCTGGGACAGGCTCGATGAGCAGTTCTTC. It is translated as CSVYAGWDRLDEQFF.

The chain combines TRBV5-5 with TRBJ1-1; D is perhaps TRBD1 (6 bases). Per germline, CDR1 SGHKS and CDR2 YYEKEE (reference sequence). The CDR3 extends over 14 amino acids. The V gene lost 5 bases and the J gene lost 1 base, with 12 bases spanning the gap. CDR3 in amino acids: CASSWLGGNTEAFF. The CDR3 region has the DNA TGTGCCAGCAGTTGGTTAGGGGGGAACACTGAAGCTTTCTTT. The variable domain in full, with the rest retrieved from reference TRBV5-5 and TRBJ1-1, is DAGVTQSPTHLIKTRGQQVTLRCSPISGHKSVSWYQQVLGQGPQFIFQYYEKEERGRGNFPDRFSARQFPNYSSELNVNALLLGDSALYLCASSWLGGNTEAFFGQGTRLTVV.

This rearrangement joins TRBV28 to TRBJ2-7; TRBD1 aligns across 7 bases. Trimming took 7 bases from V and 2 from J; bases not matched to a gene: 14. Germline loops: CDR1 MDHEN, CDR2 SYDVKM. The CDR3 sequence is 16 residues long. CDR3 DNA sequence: TGTGCCAGCAACCCCTACAGGGGCTTGTCCGCCTACGAGCAGTACTTC. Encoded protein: CASNPYRGLSAYEQYF.

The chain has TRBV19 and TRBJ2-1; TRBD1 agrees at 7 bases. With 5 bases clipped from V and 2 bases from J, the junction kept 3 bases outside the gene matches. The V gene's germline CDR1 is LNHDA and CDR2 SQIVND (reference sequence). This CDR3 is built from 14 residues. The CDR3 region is CASSRQGPYNEQFF. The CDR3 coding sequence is TGTGCCAGTAGTCGACAGGGACCCTACAATGAGCAGTTCTTC. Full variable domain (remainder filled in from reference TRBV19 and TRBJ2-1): DGGITQSPKYLFRKEGQNVTLSCEQNLNHDAMYWYRQDPGQGLRLIYYSQIVNDFQKGDIAEGYSVSREKKESFPLTVTSAQKNPTAFYLCASSRQGPYNEQFFGPGTRLTVL.

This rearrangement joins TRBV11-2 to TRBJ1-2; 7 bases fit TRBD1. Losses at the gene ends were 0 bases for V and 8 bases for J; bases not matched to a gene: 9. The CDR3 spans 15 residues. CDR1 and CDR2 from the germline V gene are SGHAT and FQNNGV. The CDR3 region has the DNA TGTGCCAGCAGCTTAGAAATTGACAGGGTTGGAGGCTACACCTTC. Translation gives CASSLEIDRVGGYTF.

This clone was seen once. CDR3: CASSVVGTGFTEAFF. DNA of the CDR3: TGTGCCAGCAGCGTAGTAGGGACAGGGTTCACTGAAGCTTTCTTT. V usage is TRBV9 and J usage is TRBJ1-1, with 9 bases aligning to TRBD1. V shed 0 bases and J 4 bases; nucleotides not matched to a gene: 4. The CDR3 extends over 15 amino acids. Germline V gene sequence: CDR1 SGDLS, CDR2 YYNGEE.

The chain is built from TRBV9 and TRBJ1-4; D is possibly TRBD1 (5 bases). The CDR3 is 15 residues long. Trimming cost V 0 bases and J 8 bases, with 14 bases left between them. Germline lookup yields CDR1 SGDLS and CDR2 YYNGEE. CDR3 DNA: TGTGCCAGCAGCGTAGTCACCGGGGGGAACGAAAAACTGTTTTTT. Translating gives CASSVVTGGNEKLFF.

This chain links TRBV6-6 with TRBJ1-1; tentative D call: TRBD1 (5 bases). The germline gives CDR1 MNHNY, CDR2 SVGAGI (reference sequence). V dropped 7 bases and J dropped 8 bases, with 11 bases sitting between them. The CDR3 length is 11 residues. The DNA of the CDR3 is TGTGCCAGCACCTGGGGGGGGGAAGCTTTCTTT. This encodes CASTWGGEAFF.

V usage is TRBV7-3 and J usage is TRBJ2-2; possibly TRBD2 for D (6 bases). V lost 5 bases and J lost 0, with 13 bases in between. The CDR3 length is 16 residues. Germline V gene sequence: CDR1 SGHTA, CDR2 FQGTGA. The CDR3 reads CASSPRDFANTGELFF. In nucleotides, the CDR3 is TGTGCCAGCAGCCCCCGGGACTTCGCGAACACCGGGGAGCTGTTTTTT.

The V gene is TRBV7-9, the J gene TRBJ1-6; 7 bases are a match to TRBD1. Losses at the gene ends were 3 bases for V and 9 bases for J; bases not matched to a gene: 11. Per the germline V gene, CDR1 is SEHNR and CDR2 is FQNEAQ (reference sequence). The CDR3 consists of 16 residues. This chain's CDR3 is CASSLDSGPGGSPLHF. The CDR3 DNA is TGTGCCAGCAGCTTGGACTCAGGGCCAGGGGGTTCACCCCTCCACTTT.

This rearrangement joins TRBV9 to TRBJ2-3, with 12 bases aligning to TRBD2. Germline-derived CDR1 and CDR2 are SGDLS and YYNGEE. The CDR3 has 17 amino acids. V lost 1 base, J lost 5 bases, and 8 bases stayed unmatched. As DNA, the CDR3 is TGTGCCAGCAGCGTAACCACTAGCGGGGGGCCTCTAGATACGCAGTATTTT. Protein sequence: CASSVTTSGGPLDTQYF.

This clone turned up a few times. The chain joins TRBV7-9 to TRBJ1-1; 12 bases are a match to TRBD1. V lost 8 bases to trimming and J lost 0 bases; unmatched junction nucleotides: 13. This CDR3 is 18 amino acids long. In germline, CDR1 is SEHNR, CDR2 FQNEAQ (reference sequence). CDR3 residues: CASDLWGQGAWMNTEAFF. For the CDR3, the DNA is TGTGCCAGCGACCTGTGGGGACAGGGGGCTTGGATGAACACTGAAGCTTTCTTT.